This TCR beta chain was sequenced during a study of tumor-infiltrating lymphocytes in primary liver carcinoma. Study-wide context: Sample yields of productive TCRbeta reads, ranging from roughly 3.5 to 7.13 million, were similar across tissue types. The study's findings and limits: Tumors significantly exceeded blood in top-250-clone fraction (p = 0.039). Tumor-adjacent and tumor-blood pairs shared a smaller degree of overlap than tumor region pairs.

Turning to this clonotype: Its antigen is undetermined.

Co-extracted RNA and DNA came from roughly 20-30 mg of unsorted bulk tissue. Synthesis of TCR beta cDNA was carried out from about 540 ng total RNA with a constant-region primer. ARM-PCR, slightly modified, supplied the TCR beta libraries through three nested multiplex PCR rounds. TCRdb processed the multiplex PCR reads anew with MiXCR; each CDR3 protein has one entry. The sample yields 150,000 to 200,000 distinct CDR3 sequences, approximately 80% seen once. The sequenced sample was tumor tissue from primary liver carcinoma. This clonotype originated in a man in his forties with primary liver carcinoma and hepatitis B virus infection.

The CDR3 sequence is CSVRLEVYNEQFF. The CDR3 coding sequence is TGCAGCGTGCGACTAGAGGTGTACAATGAGCAGTTCTTC. The chain combines TRBV29-1 with TRBJ2-1, with TRBD2 as a possible D gene (6 bases). The ends were cut back, 6 bases at V and 4 bases at J, with 13 bases in the middle. Germline V gene sequence: CDR1 SQVTM, CDR2 ANQGSEA. The CDR3 has 13 amino acids.